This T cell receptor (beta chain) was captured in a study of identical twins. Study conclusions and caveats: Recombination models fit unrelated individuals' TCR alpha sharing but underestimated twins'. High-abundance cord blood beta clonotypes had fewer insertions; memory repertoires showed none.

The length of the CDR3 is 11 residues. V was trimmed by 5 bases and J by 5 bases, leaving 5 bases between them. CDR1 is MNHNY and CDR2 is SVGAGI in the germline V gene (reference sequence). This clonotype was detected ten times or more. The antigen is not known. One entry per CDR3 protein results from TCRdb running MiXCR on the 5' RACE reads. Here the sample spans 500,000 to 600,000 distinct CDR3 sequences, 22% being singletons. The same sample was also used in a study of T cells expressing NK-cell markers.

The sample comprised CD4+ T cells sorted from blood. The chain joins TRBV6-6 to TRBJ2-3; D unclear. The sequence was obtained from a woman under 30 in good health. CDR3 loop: CASSTRDTQYF. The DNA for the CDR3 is TGTGCCAGCAGTACCAGAGATACGCAGTATTTT.